A single TCR beta chain is shown here with its context. This sample was included in a study of blood T cell repertoires in COVID-19. Background on the study: Samples taken during acute and convalescent COVID-19 were collected in the United States, Italy and Spain.

The CDR3 loop spans 15 amino acids. V lost 4 bases, J lost 5 bases, and 19 bases lay in between. CDR1 and CDR2 from the germline V gene are SGDLS and YYNGEE. Using immunoSEQ multiplex PCR, the repertoire was profiled, and TCRdb retains in-frame clones only, with some absent. The sample holds 220,000 or so clones, about 80% seen once. The receptor's source is a woman in her 30s who had recovered from COVID-19. This rearrangement joins TRBV9 to TRBJ2-7; a weak D match, TRBD2 (7 bases). The sample consisted of peripheral blood. CDR3 DNA sequence: TGTGCCAGCAGCTCCCTGGGAGGGGGATTCGACGAGCAGTACTTC. Translating it yields CASSSLGGGFDEQYF.